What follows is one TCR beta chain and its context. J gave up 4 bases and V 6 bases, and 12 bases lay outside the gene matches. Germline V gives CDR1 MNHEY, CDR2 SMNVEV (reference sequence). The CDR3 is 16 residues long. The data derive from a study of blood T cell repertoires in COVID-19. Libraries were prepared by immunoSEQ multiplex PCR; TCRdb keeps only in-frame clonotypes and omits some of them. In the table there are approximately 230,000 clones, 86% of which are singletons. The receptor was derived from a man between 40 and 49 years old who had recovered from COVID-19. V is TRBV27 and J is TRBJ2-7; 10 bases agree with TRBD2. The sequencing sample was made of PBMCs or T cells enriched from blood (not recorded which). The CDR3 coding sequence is TGTGCCAGCAGACCCCTCCTAGCGGGAGCTTTGTACGAGCAGTACTTC. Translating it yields CASRPLLAGALYEQYF.